This T cell receptor beta chain was found in a study of molecular identifiers for immune sequencing clone quantification. Findings and limits, study-wide: The share of molecules held by clones above 20 RNA copies was over 98% in effector cells and under 1% in naive cells. Spiked Jurkat TCR RNA equal to one cell could reportedly be picked out among one million naive cells.

By share of the sample, this clonotype is medium-sized. Antigen unknown. TCRdb redid the calling of the PCR reads with MiXCR, one entry per CDR3 protein. The repertoire holds some 9,800 distinct CDR3 sequences, with 15% to 20% as singletons. The CDR3 has 14 residues. V gave up 4 bases and J gave up 6 bases; unmatched junction bases: 7. CDR1 is MDHEN and CDR2 is SYDVKM in the germline V gene. Construction of naive CD8 libraries employed about 18,000 to 1,100,000 sorted cells together with 10%, 30% or 50% RNA. Naive CD8 T cells underwent sorting with the CD8+CD4-CCR7+CD45RA+ definition. The rearrangement uses TRBV28 and TRBJ2-7; 9 bases agree with TRBD1. The clonotype originates from a human donor in good health. Some libraries in this study had Jurkat cell RNA spiked in. The sample was naive CD8+ T cells from blood, with Jurkat cell RNA spiked in. Subset described: FACS-sorted CD8+CD4-CCR7+CD45RA+ naive T cells. The CDR3 DNA reads as TGTGCCAGCAGTTCCGGGACAGGGCTCTCCGAGCAGTACTTC. Encoded protein: CASSSGTGLSEQYF.